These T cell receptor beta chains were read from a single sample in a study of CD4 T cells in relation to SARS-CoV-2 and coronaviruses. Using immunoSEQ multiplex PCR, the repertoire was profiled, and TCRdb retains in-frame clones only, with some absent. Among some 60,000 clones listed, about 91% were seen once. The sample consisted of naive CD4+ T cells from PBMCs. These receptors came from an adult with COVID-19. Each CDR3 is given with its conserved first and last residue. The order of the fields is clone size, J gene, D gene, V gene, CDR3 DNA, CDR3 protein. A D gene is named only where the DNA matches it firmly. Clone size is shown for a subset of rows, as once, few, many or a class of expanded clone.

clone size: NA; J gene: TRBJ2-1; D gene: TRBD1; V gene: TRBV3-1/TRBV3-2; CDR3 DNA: TGTGCCAGCAGCCACCGGGACAGGGAGTATGAGCAGTTCTTC; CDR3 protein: CASSHRDREYEQFF
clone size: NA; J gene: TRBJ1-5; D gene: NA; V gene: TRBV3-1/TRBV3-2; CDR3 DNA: TGTGCCAGCAGCCACCGGGGAGAGCTGCCCCAGCATTTT; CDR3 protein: CASSHRGELPQHF
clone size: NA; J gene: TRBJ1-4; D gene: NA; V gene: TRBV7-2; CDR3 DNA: TGTGCCAGCAGCCCCCCCGGGGCAACTAATGAAAAACTGTTTTTT; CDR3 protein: CASSPPGATNEKLFF
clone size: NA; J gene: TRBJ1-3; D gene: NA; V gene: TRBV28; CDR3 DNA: TGTGCCAGCAGTTTGTCCCGAACAGGGGGAAACACCATATATTTT; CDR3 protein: CASSLSRTGGNTIYF
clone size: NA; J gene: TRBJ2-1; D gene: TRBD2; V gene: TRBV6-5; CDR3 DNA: TGTGCCAGCAGTTACCGAACTAGCGGGAGTTACAATGAGCAGTTCTTC; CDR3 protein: CASSYRTSGSYNEQFF
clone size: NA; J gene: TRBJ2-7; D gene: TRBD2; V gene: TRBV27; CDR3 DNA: TGTGCCAGCAGGGATAATAGCGGGAGTTTCTACGAGCAGTACTTC; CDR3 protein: CASRDNSGSFYEQYF
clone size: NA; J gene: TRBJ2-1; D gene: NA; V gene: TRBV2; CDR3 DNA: TGTGCCAGCAGTTCCGGGACCTCCTACAATGAGCAGTTCTTC; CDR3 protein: CASSSGTSYNEQFF
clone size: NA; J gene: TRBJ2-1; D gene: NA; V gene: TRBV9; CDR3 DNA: TGTGCCAGCAGCGTTCAAGAAGAATCCTCGTACAATGAGCAGTTCTTC; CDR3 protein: CASSVQEESSYNEQFF
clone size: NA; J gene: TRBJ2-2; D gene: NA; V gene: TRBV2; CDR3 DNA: TGTGCCAGCAGTGCGGTCCGGACGAACACCGGGGAGCTGTTTTTT; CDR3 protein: CASSAVRTNTGELFF
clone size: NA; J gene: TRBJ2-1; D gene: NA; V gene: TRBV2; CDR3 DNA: TGTGCCAGCACGCCATACAATGAGCAGTTCTTC; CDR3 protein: CASTPYNEQFF
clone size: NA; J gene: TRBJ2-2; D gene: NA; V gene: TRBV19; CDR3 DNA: TGTGCCAGTAGTTGGCAGGGCGGGGCCGGGGAGCTGTTTTTT; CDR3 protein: CASSWQGGAGELFF
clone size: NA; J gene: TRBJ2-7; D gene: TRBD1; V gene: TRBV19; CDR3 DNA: TGTGCCAGTAGTATTCGGCCGGGACAGGGGCGAATGGTGCGCGAGCAGTACTTC; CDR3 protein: CASSIRPGQGRMVREQYF
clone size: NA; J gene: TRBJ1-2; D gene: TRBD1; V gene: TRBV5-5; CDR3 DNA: TGTGCCAGCAGCCGACAGGGTAACTATGGCTACACCTTC; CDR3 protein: CASSRQGNYGYTF
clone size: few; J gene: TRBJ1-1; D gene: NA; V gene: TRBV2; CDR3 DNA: TGTGCCAGCAGAGAGGGCCAATATAGCACTGAAGCTTTCTTT; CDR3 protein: CASREGQYSTEAFF
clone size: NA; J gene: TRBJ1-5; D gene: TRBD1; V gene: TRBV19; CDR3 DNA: TGTGCCAGTAGCTTCCAGGGGGGAAGCAATCAGCCCCAGCATTTT; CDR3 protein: CASSFQGGSNQPQHF
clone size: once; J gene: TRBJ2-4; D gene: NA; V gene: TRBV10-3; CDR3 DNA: TGTGCCATCAGTGAGTCGAGCGGGGACAGATTAGCCAAAAACATTCAGTACTTC; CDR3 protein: CAISESSGDRLAKNIQYF
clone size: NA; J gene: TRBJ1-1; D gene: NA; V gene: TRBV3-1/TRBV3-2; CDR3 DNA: TGTGCCAGCAGCCAAGGGCGGGGAGCCACTGAAGCTTTCTTT; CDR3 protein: CASSQGRGATEAFF
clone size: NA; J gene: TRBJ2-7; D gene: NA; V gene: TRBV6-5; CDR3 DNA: TGTGCCAGCAGTTGGAACAGTCGAACCTACGAGCAGTACTTC; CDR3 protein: CASSWNSRTYEQYF
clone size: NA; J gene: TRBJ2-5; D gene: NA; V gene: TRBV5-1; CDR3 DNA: TGCGCCAGCAGCAACCAAGAGACCCAGTACTTC; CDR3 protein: CASSNQETQYF
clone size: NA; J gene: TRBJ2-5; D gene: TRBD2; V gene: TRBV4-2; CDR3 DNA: TGTGCCAGCAGCCAAGGTAGCGGGGAATACCAAGAGACCCAGTACTTC; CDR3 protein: CASSQGSGEYQETQYF
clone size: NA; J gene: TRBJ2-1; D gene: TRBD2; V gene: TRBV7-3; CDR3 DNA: TGTGCCAGCAGCCCCCGGACTAGCGGGAGGGATGAGCAGTTCTTC; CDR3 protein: CASSPRTSGRDEQFF
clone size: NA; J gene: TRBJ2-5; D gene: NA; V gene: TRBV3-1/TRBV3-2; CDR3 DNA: TGTGCCAGCAGCCAAGATTGGGGGGCCGTGGAGACCCAGTACTTC; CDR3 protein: CASSQDWGAVETQYF
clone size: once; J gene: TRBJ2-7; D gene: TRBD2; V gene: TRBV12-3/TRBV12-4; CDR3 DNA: TGTGCCAGCAGAGGGACTAGCGGGAGTGAGTGTGTCTTC; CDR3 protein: CASRGTSGSECVF
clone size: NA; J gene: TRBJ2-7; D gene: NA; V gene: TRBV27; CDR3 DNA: TGTGCCAGCAGCTCAAAAGAACCTGGAATGGTCTACGAGCAGTACTTC; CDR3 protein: CASSSKEPGMVYEQYF
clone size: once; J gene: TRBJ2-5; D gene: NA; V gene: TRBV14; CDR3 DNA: TGTGCCAGCAGCCCCCCTTATGGTACCCAGACCCAAGAGACCCAGTACTTC; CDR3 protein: CASSPPYGTQTQETQYF